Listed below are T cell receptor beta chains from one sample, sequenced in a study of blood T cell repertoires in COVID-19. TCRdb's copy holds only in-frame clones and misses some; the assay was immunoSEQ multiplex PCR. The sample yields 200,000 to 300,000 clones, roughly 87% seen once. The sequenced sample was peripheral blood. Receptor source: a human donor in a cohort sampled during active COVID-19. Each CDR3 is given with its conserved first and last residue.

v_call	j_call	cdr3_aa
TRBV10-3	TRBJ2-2	CAISEWTVANTGELFF
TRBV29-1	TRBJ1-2	CSVVSGTGDGYTF
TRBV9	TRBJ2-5	CASSLGLAGGSQETQYF
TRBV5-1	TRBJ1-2	CASSLASRVNYGYTF
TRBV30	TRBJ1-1	CAALYRGLAEAFF
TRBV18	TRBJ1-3	CASSPDSSSGNTIYF
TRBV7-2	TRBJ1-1	CASSLPGGEAEAFF
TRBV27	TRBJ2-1	CASSLSGRDRGYNEQFF
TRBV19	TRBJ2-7	CASRGVMGAYEQYF
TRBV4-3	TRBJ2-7	CASSPDRELYEQYF
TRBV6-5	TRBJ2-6	CASRSPGAGANVLTF
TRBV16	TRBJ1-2	CASSQTVEQPVSYTF
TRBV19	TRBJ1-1	CASSRGGEAFF
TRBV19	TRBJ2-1	CATSLNEQFF
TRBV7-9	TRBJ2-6	CASSPRASGANVLTF
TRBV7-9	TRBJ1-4	CASTLEGARGEKLFF
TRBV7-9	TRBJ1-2	CASSQVLSAGTGTGYGYTF
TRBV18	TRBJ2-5	CASSPGEETQYF
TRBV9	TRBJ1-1	CASSVSRGLNTEAFF
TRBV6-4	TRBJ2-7	CASSDSAGSYEQYF
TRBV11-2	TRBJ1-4	CASRSGTEAEKLFF
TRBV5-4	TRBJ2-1	CASSTELAGFSEQFF
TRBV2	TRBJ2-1	CASSLQPGQYNEQFF
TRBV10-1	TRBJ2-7	CASSERTGEGYEQYF
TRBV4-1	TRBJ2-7	CASSRSRGNYEQYF
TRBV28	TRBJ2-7	CASSYQGTVSYEQYF
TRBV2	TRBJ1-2	CASSDARGGYTF
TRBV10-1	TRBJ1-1	CASARGNEAFF
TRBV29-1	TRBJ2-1	CSGILVEQFF
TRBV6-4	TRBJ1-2	CASSPGLSNYGYTF
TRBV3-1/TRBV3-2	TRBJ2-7	CASSPGGTGVHEQYF
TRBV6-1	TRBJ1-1	CASSERGSQEAFF
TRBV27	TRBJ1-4	CASSLAVTGREKLFF
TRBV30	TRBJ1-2	CAWSYDAGPYGYTF
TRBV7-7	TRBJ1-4	CASSLAAATNEKLFF
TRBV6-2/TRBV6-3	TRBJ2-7	CASSYVDRGKLGYEQYF
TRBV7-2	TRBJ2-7	CASRLNAGGSYEQYF
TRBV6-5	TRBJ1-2	CASGLGWYGYTF
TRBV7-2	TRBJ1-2	CASSVGTGTSYTF
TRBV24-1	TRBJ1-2	CATSDLAYYGYTF
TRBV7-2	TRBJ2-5	CASSLWGGAETQYF
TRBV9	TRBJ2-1	CASRGSAGEQFF
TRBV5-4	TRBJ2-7	CASSLRRANSYEQYF
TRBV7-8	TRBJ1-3	CASSRAGTGNTIYF
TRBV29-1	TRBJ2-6	CSVRTGTSGANVLTF
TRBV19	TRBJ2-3	CASTRGGTGMDTQYF
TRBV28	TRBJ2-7	CASSSGIYEQYF
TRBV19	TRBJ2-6	CASSIRWGVGGANVLTF
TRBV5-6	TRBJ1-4	CASSSTGGTNEKLFF
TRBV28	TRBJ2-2	CASSLGGRARAGELFF